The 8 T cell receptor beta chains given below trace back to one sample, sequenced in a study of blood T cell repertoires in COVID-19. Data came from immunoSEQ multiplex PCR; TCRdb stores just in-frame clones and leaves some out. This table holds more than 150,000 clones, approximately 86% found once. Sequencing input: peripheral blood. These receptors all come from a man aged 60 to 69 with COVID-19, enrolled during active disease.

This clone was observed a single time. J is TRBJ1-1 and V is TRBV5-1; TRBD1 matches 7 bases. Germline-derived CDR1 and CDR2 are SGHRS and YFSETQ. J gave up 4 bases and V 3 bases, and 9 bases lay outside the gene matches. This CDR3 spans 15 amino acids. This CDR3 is CASSSTGVHSTEAFF. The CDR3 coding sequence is TGCGCCAGCAGCTCCACAGGGGTTCACTCCACTGAAGCTTTCTTT.

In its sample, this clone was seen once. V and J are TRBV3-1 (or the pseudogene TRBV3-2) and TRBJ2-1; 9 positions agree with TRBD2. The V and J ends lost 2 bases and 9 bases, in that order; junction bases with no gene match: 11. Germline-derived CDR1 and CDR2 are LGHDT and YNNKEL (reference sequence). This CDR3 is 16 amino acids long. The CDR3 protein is CASSQPISGSRGEQFF. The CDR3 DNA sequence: TGTGCCAGCAGCCAACCGATTAGCGGGAGTAGGGGTGAGCAGTTCTTC.

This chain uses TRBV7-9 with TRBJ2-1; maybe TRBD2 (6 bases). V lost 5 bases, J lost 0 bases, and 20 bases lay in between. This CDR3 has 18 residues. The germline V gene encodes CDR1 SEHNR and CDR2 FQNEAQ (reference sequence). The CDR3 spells CASSTRTMAVSSYNEQFF. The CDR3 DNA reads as TGTGCCAGCAGCACTCGGACTATGGCCGTGAGCTCCTACAATGAGCAGTTCTTC.

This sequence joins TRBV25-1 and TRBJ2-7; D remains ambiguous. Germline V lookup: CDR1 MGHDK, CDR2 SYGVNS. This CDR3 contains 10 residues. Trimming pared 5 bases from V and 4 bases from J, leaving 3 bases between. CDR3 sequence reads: CASSRYEQYF. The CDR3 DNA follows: TGTGCCAGCAGTCGTTACGAGCAGTACTTC.

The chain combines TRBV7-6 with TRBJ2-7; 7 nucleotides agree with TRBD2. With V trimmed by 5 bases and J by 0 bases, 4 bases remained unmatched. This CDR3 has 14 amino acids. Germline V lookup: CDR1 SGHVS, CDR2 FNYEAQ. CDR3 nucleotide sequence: TGTGCCAGCAGCCGTGGCGGGAGCTCCTACGAGCAGTACTTC. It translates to CASSRGGSSYEQYF.

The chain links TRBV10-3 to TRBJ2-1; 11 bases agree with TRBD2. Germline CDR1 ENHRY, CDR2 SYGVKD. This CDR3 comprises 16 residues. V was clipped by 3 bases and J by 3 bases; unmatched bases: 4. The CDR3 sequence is CAISETGTSGYNEQFF. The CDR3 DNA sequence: TGTGCCATCAGTGAAACCGGGACTAGCGGCTACAATGAGCAGTTCTTC.

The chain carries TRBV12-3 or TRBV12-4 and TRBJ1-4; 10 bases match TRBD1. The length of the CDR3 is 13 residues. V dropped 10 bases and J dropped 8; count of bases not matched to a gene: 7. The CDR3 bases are TGTGCCACACATCCGGGACAGGGGGAAAAACTGTTTTTT. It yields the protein CATHPGQGEKLFF.

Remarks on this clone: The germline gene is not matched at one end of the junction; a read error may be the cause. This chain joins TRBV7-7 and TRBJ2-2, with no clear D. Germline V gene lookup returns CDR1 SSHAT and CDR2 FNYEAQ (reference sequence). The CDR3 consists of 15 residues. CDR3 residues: CASSLDNSNTGELFF. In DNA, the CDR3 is TGTGCTAGCAGCTTAGATAATTCGAACACCGGGGAGCTGTTTTTT.